These 4 T cell receptor beta chains were all obtained from the same sample, sequenced in a study of blood T cell repertoires in COVID-19 (dated by TCRdb to about 2020). Libraries were built with the immunoSEQ multiplex PCR assay. TCRdb stores this immuneACCESS table with in-frame sequences only. Part of the clones is absent; in the studies checked, under half of the shortfall reflects unresolved V genes, and no reason is known for the rest. This sample gives a few hundred thousand clones in total; about nine tenths of them show up just once. In total, the top ten clones hold about 9.9% of the sample. Specimen: PBMCs or T cells enriched from blood (not recorded which). The receptor set was obtained from a woman aged 40-49 years who had recovered from COVID-19.

The chain is built from TRBV6-6 and TRBJ2-7; 9 bases are shared with TRBD1. V shed 7 bases and J 3 bases; nucleotides not matched to a gene: 10. Germline CDR1 and CDR2: MNHNY and SVGAGI (reference sequence). The CDR3 is 15 amino acids. CDR3 coding DNA: TGTGCCAGCACTCAACCCGGGACAGGGCGCTACGAGCAGTACTTC. This encodes CASTQPGTGRYEQYF.

V gene TRBV5-1 combines with J gene TRBJ2-7; D may be TRBD2 (5 bases). V lost 0 bases and J lost 4, with 11 bases in between. The CDR3 runs 14 residues. From germline, CDR1 is SGHRS and CDR2 YFSETQ. In DNA, the CDR3 is TGCGCCAGCAGCTTGGAGGGAGTGGGTTACGAGCAGTACTTC. This codes for CASSLEGVGYEQYF.

The chain carries TRBV2 and TRBJ2-3; TRBD1 might be the D (5 bases). V lost 7 bases to trimming and J lost 3 bases, with 11 bases between them. The CDR3 contains 13 residues. The germline V gene encodes CDR1 SNHLY and CDR2 FYNNEI. The CDR3 region is CASMSRVTDTQYF. The CDR3 bases are TGTGCCAGCATGTCCAGGGTTACAGATACGCAGTATTTT.

This chain joins TRBV7-2 and TRBJ2-1; TRBD2 matches 9 bases. The length of the CDR3 is 15 residues. The ends lost 1 base at V and 10 bases at J; junction bases unmatched: 8. Germline loops: CDR1 SGHTA, CDR2 FQGNSA. CDR3 region: CASSLGAGGPEEQFF. The CDR3, as DNA: TGTGCCAGCAGCTTAGGGGCGGGAGGGCCAGAGGAGCAGTTCTTC.